This entry lists 22 T cell receptor beta chains sequenced from one sample in a study of OX40 agonist ivuxolimab in advanced cancers. Data came from immunoSEQ multiplex PCR; TCRdb stores just in-frame clones and leaves some out. Among about 56,000 clones listed, approximately 80% were seen once. The starting material was CD4+ or CD8+ T cells sorted from blood, obtained in a trial of the OX40 agonist ivuxolimab. Source of these receptors: an adult with an advanced solid tumor such as melanoma, head and neck, liver or kidney cancer.

Only one count was recorded for this clone. This chain uses TRBV18 with TRBJ2-1; tentative D call: TRBD1 (6 bases). The CDR3 loop spans 15 amino acids. The V and J ends lost 6 bases and 7 bases respectively, with 19 bases between them. Germline CDR1 and CDR2: KGHSH and LQKENI. The CDR3 coding sequence is TGTGCCAGCTCCCGAGAGGGGGACCAGAGGAATGAGCAGTTCTTC. It yields the protein CASSREGDQRNEQFF.

The rearrangement uses TRBV7-2 and TRBJ2-3; D remains unclear. CDR3 length: 14 amino acids. With 5 bases removed from V and 3 bases from J, the gap between germline ends came to 12 bases. CDR1 and CDR2 (germline): SGHTA, FQGNSA. CDR3 residues: CASSPDLRTDTQYF. CDR3 bases: TGTGCCAGCAGCCCAGACCTGAGGACAGATACGCAGTATTTT.

For the CDR3, the DNA is TGTGCCAGCAGCTCACGCGGGACTAGCGGGAGCGGTGAGCAGTTCTTC. Translated, it gives CASSSRGTSGSGEQFF. The rearrangement uses TRBV7-3 and TRBJ2-1; 14 bases align to TRBD2. After removal of 4 bases from V and 9 bases from J, the junction contained 8 bases not matched to a gene. From germline, CDR1 is SGHTA and CDR2 FQGTGA. This CDR3 spans 16 amino acids.

J is TRBJ1-1 and V is TRBV4-3; 9 bases fit TRBD1. Per the germline V gene, CDR1 is LGHNA and CDR2 is YSLEER. CDR3 length: 19 amino acids. With V trimmed by 1 base and J by 4 bases, 16 bases remained unmatched. In nucleotides, the CDR3 is TGCGCCAGCAGCCAAGTTCGGGACAGGGCCACCCAAAGACCCACTGAAGCTTTCTTT. Translated, it gives CASSQVRDRATQRPTEAFF.

The rearrangement links TRBV5-1 to TRBJ2-6; 9 nucleotides match TRBD1. The CDR3 length is 15 residues. Looked up from germline, CDR1 is SGHRS and CDR2 is YFSETQ. V dropped 5 bases and J dropped 2; count of bases not matched to a gene: 2. CDR3 sequence: CASRGTGTGANVLTF. In DNA, the CDR3 is TGCGCCAGCAGGGGGACAGGGACTGGGGCCAACGTCCTGACTTTC. Complete variable domain (other parts from reference TRBV5-1 and TRBJ2-6): KAGVTQTPRYLIKTRGQQVTLSCSPISGHRSVSWYQQTPGQGLQFLFEYFSETQRNKGNFPGRFSGRQFSNSRSEMNVSTLELGDSALYLCASRGTGTGANVLTFGAGSRLTVL.

The chain uses TRBV7-2 and TRBJ1-4; 7 bases are a match to TRBD1. CDR1 and CDR2 from the germline V gene are SGHTA and FQGNSA. The length of the CDR3 is 15 residues. V shed 3 bases and J 7 bases; nucleotides not matched to a gene: 8. DNA for the CDR3: TGTGCCAGCAGCTTGGAGAGCAGGGGGTTTGAAAAACTGTTTTTT. It translates to CASSLESRGFEKLFF.

The chain carries TRBV2 and TRBJ2-1; a weak D match, TRBD2 (5 bases). The CDR3 is made up of 14 amino acids. The germline CDR1 and CDR2 sequences are SNHLY and FYNNEI. V lost 9 bases to trimming and J lost 0 bases, with 12 bases between them. CDR3 residues: CARKGVPSYNEQFF. DNA for the CDR3: TGTGCCAGGAAGGGAGTCCCCTCCTACAATGAGCAGTTCTTC.

This sequence joins TRBV7-9 and TRBJ2-5; TRBD2 matches 13 bases. Germline CDR1 SEHNR, CDR2 FQNEAQ (reference sequence). This CDR3 region has 17 residues. V dropped 5 bases and J dropped 4; count of bases not matched to a gene: 10. The CDR3 DNA reads TGTGCCAGCAGCACCGGACTAGCGGGAGTAAGGGGAGAGACCCAGTACTTC. Protein: CASSTGLAGVRGETQYF. The whole variable domain, remainder taken from reference TRBV7-9 and TRBJ2-5, is DTGVSQNPRHKITKRGQNVTFRCDPISEHNRLYWYRQTLGQGPEFLTYFQNEAQLEKSRLLSDRFSAERPKGSFSTLEIQRTEQGDSAMYLCASSTGLAGVRGETQYFGPGTRLLVL.

The gene calls are TRBV6-1 and TRBJ1-1; no clear D. The CDR3 contains 13 residues. Germline CDR1 reads MNHNS; CDR2 reads SASEGT. Trimming cost V 6 bases and J 8 bases, with 16 bases left between them. CDR3 nucleotides: TGTGCCAGCAGCTCCCGGACCGCTGACGAAGCTTTCTTT. This encodes CASSSRTADEAFF.

This clone was detected only a few times. This rearrangement joins TRBV7-2 to TRBJ2-3; no reliable D call. The V end was cut by 1 base, the J end by 8 bases, with 10 bases between. Germline CDR1 SGHTA, CDR2 FQGNSA. The CDR3 runs to 13 residues. The CDR3 sequence is CASSLEPAGTQYF. CDR3 nucleotide sequence: TGTGCCAGCAGCTTAGAGCCGGCAGGTACGCAGTATTTT.

The chain employs TRBV28 and TRBJ1-3; D is unresolved. V dropped 6 bases and J dropped 0 bases, with 12 bases sitting between them. CDR3 length equals 15 residues. The germline V gene encodes CDR1 MDHEN and CDR2 SYDVKM. CDR3 amino acids: CASSPRKASGNTIYF. The CDR3 DNA is TGTGCCAGCAGCCCTCGGAAGGCCTCTGGAAACACCATATATTTT.

This chain's CDR3 is CASSLILAGIGGEQFF. In DNA, the CDR3 is TGTGCCAGCAGTTTGATCCTAGCGGGAATTGGGGGTGAGCAGTTCTTC. The chain uses TRBV27 and TRBJ2-1; 9 bases are a match to TRBD2. The CDR3 runs 16 residues. Trimming removed 3 bases from V and 9 bases from J; junction bases left unmatched: 12. CDR1 and CDR2 (germline): MNHEY, SMNVEV (reference sequence).

Of note for this clone: Germline is not matched at one junction end, which may reflect a read error. The chain combines TRBV6-5 with TRBJ2-1; D remains ambiguous. CDR3 size: 12 residues. Germline CDR1 MNHEY, CDR2 SVGAGI. Here the CDR3 reads CAGSYGYNEQFF. The DNA of the CDR3 is TGTGCCGGCAGTTATGGGTACAATGAGCAGTTCTTC.

The chain uses TRBV28 and TRBJ2-3, with 10 bases matching TRBD2. The length of the CDR3 is 18 residues. Germline V gene lookup returns CDR1 MDHEN and CDR2 SYDVKM. V dropped 5 bases and J dropped 5; count of bases not matched to a gene: 16. Written as DNA, the CDR3 is TGTGCCAGCAGTCCCTCTACAGCGGGAGGGCCGTGGAGAGATACGCAGTATTTT. It translates to CASSPSTAGGPWRDTQYF. Full variable domain (missing parts from reference TRBV28 and TRBJ2-3): DVKVTQSSRYLVKRTGEKVFLECVQDMDHENMFWYRQDPGLGLRLIYFSYDVKMKEKGDIPEGYSVSREKKERFSLILESASTNQTSMYLCASSPSTAGGPWRDTQYFGPGTRLTVL.

The rearrangement links TRBV20-1 to TRBJ1-1; D gene ambiguous. Germline V gene data show CDR1 as DFQATT and CDR2 as SNEGSKA (reference sequence). Trimming cost V 5 bases and J 1 base, with 5 bases left between them. There are 11 residues in the CDR3. CDR3 region: CSASRNTEAFF. For the CDR3, the DNA is TGCAGTGCTTCGAGGAACACTGAAGCTTTCTTT.

This chain joins TRBV28 and TRBJ1-2, with D unresolved. Deletions cut 5 bases from V and 0 bases from J, with 4 bases between. Germline CDR1 is MDHEN and CDR2 is SYDVKM. CDR3 length: 12 amino acids. The CDR3 sequence is CASSLANYGYTF. The CDR3 bases are TGTGCCAGCAGTCTAGCTAACTATGGCTACACCTTC.

The chain uses TRBV11-2 and TRBJ1-4, with D possibly matching TRBD1 (6 bases). Germline CDR1 reads SGHAT; CDR2 reads FQNNGV. V was shortened by 4 bases and J by 7 bases, with 22 bases between the two germline ends. CDR3 length: 17 residues. The chain's CDR3 is CASSYRDTSQWGEKLFF. The CDR3 nucleotides read TGTGCCAGCAGCTATAGGGACACCTCGCAATGGGGTGAAAAACTGTTTTTT.

The chain combines TRBV7-2 with TRBJ2-1, with a weak D call TRBD1 (6 bases). CDR3 length: 14 residues. V was trimmed by 5 bases and J by 4 bases, leaving 12 bases between them. Germline CDR1 and CDR2: SGHTA and FQGNSA. CDR3 nucleotide sequence: TGTGCCAGCAGCCCAAGGACAGCTTACAATGAGCAGTTCTTC. Its translation: CASSPRTAYNEQFF.

This sequence joins TRBV6-6 and TRBJ1-5, with D maybe TRBD1 (6 bases). Deletions cut 6 bases from V and 11 bases from J, with 20 bases between. The CDR3 covers 14 residues. CDR1 and CDR2 from the germline V gene are MNHNY and SVGAGI (reference sequence). The DNA for the CDR3 is TGTGCCAGCAGCATCGGACAGACTTTCGGGTCCCAGCATTTT. As protein: CASSIGQTFGSQHF.

This sequence joins TRBV5-1 and TRBJ2-7; TRBD1 might be the D (5 bases). This CDR3 is 14 amino acids long. The germline V and J ends were trimmed by 3 bases and 1 base, with 11 bases remaining between them. Per germline, CDR1 SGHRS and CDR2 YFSETQ. The chain's CDR3 is CASSSKDTSYEQYF. CDR3 nucleotides: TGCGCCAGCAGCTCGAAGGACACTTCCTACGAGCAGTACTTC.

There are a few counts of this clone. This sequence joins TRBV2 and TRBJ1-5; D not resolved. The CDR3 extends over 13 amino acids. The ends were cut back, 7 bases at V and 3 bases at J, with 10 bases in the middle. The V gene's germline CDR1 is SNHLY and CDR2 FYNNEI. Here the CDR3 DNA reads TGTGCCAGCAAGGTGAGGAACAATCAGCCCCAGCATTTT. Amino acids: CASKVRNNQPQHF.

V gene TRBV5-1 combines with J gene TRBJ1-3; TRBD1 matches 10 bases. The CDR3 length is 17 residues. Germline-derived CDR1 and CDR2 are SGHRS and YFSETQ. The V gene end was trimmed by 5 bases and the J gene end by 0 bases; junction bases not matched to a gene: 8. This CDR3 reads CASSHSGTGVSGNTIYF. CDR3 nucleotides: TGCGCCAGCAGTCATTCCGGGACAGGGGTCTCTGGAAACACCATATATTTT.